A selection of T cell receptor beta chains follows, all from one sample in a study of monozygotic twins with inflammatory bowel disease. TCRdb re-called the 5' RACE reads; every CDR3 protein appears as one record, without DNA. The sample table sets out around 400,000 distinct CDR3 sequences. Sequencing was carried out using blood. The receptors were sampled from a human donor with ulcerative colitis or Crohn's disease, or a healthy co-twin of an affected twin (not recorded which). Both conserved end residues are part of each CDR3.

j_call | v_call | cdr3_aa
TRBJ2-7 | TRBV5-1 | CASSLADAASYEQYF
TRBJ2-3 | TRBV9 | CASSPKREDADTQYF
TRBJ1-3 | TRBV7-9 | CASSLVGGISGNTIYF
TRBJ2-7 | TRBV5-4 | CASSPQGALAHEQYF
TRBJ1-5 | TRBV28 | CASSSLPQPNQPQHF
TRBJ1-2 | TRBV12-3/TRBV12-4 | CASSFFLGSKGYGYTF
TRBJ2-1 | TRBV5-4 | CASSLDIGNEQFF
TRBJ1-6 | TRBV2 | CASIVSGDNSPLHF
TRBJ2-1 | TRBV4-3 | CASSQDSLAGVGGVEQFF
TRBJ2-1 | TRBV7-2 | CASSLVSGGQFF
TRBJ2-7 | TRBV12-3/TRBV12-4 | CASSFGTSGEQYF
TRBJ1-6 | TRBV5-1 | CASSLEVNDSPLHF
TRBJ1-2 | TRBV10-2 | CASSERDYGYTF
TRBJ1-5 | TRBV28 | CASSSRGFRTANQPQHF
TRBJ2-7 | TRBV6-2/TRBV6-3 | CASSDELAEQYF
TRBJ2-5 | TRBV30 | CAWSPGTSGVTTQYF
TRBJ1-2 | TRBV5-6 | CASSFTDRGGGGYTF
TRBJ1-5 | TRBV30 | CAWSVGRGPYSNQPQHF
TRBJ1-3 | TRBV15 | CATSRDGVFSGNTIYF
TRBJ1-2 | TRBV12-3/TRBV12-4 | CASSSGTGAQGYTF
TRBJ2-5 | TRBV20-1 | CSAAGVETQYF
TRBJ1-2 | TRBV4-3 | CASSQDLQGGHGYTF
TRBJ2-7 | TRBV27 | CASSSSPHRITYEQYF
TRBJ2-1 | TRBV2 | CASSDFTRGYEQFF
TRBJ1-1 | TRBV5-4 | CASSLRSFRRVGNTEAFF
TRBJ2-7 | TRBV28 | CASSFNPGDRDNYEQYF
TRBJ1-1 | TRBV18 | CASSPRGGARTEAFF
TRBJ2-3 | TRBV5-6 | CASSLDMNTQYF
TRBJ2-5 | TRBV5-1 | CASKNGTGGVETQYF
TRBJ2-7 | TRBV21-1 | CASSKEVRQGVNEQYF
TRBJ2-7 | TRBV14 | CASSRASGIPYEQYF
TRBJ1-5 | TRBV12-3/TRBV12-4 | CASSPGTLGNQPQHF